Listed here are 27 T cell receptor beta chains from one sample, sequenced in a study of human thymus T cells (dated by TCRdb to about 2020). Thymus tissue was collected as surgical resects that were removed during corrective cardiac surgery. Library generation was performed with the immunoSEQ multiplex PCR assay. TCRdb's version of the immuneACCESS table is confined to in-frame rearrangements and falls short of the full clone set. An unresolved V gene accounts for under half of the shortfall where checked; the remainder is of unknown origin. The sample includes about 78,000 clones, with around 96% observed a single time. In total, the top ten clones hold 0.031% of the sample. Sequenced material: thymus tissue. Receptors originate from a boy under two years old with a congenital heart defect but otherwise immunologically healthy.

The rearrangement links TRBV19 to TRBJ1-1; no definite D call. This CDR3 comprises 15 residues. Germline V gene data show CDR1 as LNHDA and CDR2 as SQIVND (reference sequence). V lost 6 bases and J 3 bases, leaving 17 bases between the germline ends. CDR3 sequence reads: CASSISPGKDTEAFF. CDR3 bases: TGTGCCAGTAGCATTTCCCCCGGGAAGGACACTGAAGCTTTCTTT.

This chain uses TRBV5-6 with TRBJ2-5; D gene uncertain. The ends were cut back, 0 bases at V and 0 bases at J, with 18 bases in the middle. The CDR3 contains 18 residues. Germline CDR1 and CDR2: SGHDT and YYEEEE. The CDR3 loop is CASSLAVFENLYQETQYF. DNA for the CDR3: TGTGCCAGCAGCTTGGCCGTGTTCGAAAATTTGTACCAAGAGACCCAGTACTTC.

V is TRBV29-1 and J is TRBJ1-6; 10 nucleotides match TRBD1. The V gene's germline CDR1 is SQVTM and CDR2 ANQGSEA. This CDR3 has 13 residues. J gave up 7 bases and V 6 bases, and 3 bases lay outside the gene matches. This CDR3 reads CSVGQGNNSPLHF. The CDR3 nucleotides read TGCAGCGTGGGACAGGGGAACAATTCACCCCTCCACTTT.

CDR3 loop: CASSLSRNEQYF. CDR3 in DNA: TGTGCCAGCAGCCTTAGCCGAAACGAGCAGTACTTC. The chain has TRBV7-9 and TRBJ2-7; no reliable D call. CDR1 is SEHNR and CDR2 is FQNEAQ in the germline V gene (reference sequence). This CDR3 is built from 12 residues. V lost 5 bases and J 5 bases, leaving 10 bases between the germline ends.

V and J are TRBV11-3 and TRBJ2-3; 9 bases fit TRBD2. The trim removed 5 bases at V and 2 bases at J, leaving 2 bases unmatched. This CDR3 region has 14 residues. Germline V CDR1 and CDR2: SGHNT, YENEEA. The DNA of the CDR3 is TGTGCCAGCAGCCTAGCGGGATCCACAGATACGCAGTATTTT. The encoded protein is CASSLAGSTDTQYF.

The sample holds one count of this clone. The rearrangement joins TRBV21-1 to TRBJ1-1. TRBV21-1 is tagged as a pseudogene. The CDR3 is 14 amino acids. The CDR3: CASSKEEDYTEAFF. In nucleotides, the CDR3 is TGTGCCAGCAGCAAAGAAGAGGATTACACTGAAGCTTTCTTT.

V is TRBV19 and J is TRBJ2-5; 8 nucleotides align to TRBD2. After removal of 2 bases from V and 2 bases from J, the junction contained 13 bases not matched to a gene. The germline CDR1 and CDR2 sequences are LNHDA and SQIVND (reference sequence). The CDR3 runs 18 residues. CDR3 sequence (DNA): TGTGCCAGTAGTATAAGTGTCTTGGCGGGAGGACGGCAAGAGACCCAGTACTTC. Protein product: CASSISVLAGGRQETQYF.

This clone was counted a single time. The V call is TRBV4-3, the J call TRBJ2-1; D may be TRBD2 (5 bases). The V end lost 10 bases, the J end lost 8 bases, and 24 bases lay between the germline ends. Germline V gene sequence: CDR1 LGHNA, CDR2 YSLEER. CDR3 size: 15 residues. The CDR3 DNA is TGCGCCACCTCTGCGTATGAGGGCGATAGGGATGAGCAGTTCTTC. Its translation is CATSAYEGDRDEQFF.

J is TRBJ1-2 and V is TRBV12-5; maybe TRBD1 (6 bases). Germline CDR1 and CDR2: LGHNT and FRNRAP. The length of the CDR3 is 16 residues. V shed 1 base and J shed 3 bases, with 15 bases lying between them. Written as DNA, the CDR3 is TGTGCTAGTGGTTTGGACTGGACAGTGTCTGACTATGGCTACACCTTC. This encodes CASGLDWTVSDYGYTF. Filled out from reference TRBV12-5 and TRBJ1-2, the complete variable domain reads DARVTQTPRHKVTEMGQEVTMRCQPILGHNTVFWYRQTMMQGLELLAYFRNRAPLDDSGMPKDRFSAEMPDATLATLKIQPSEPRDSAVYFCASGLDWTVSDYGYTFGSGTRLTVV.

V gene TRBV4-1 combines with J gene TRBJ2-1, with 7 bases lining up with TRBD2. The ends lost 2 bases at V and 6 bases at J; junction bases unmatched: 4. CDR3 length equals 14 residues. Per germline, CDR1 MGHRA and CDR2 YSYEKL. The CDR3 coding sequence is TGCGCCAGCAGCCAATTGCCTAGCGGCAATGAGCAGTTCTTC. Translated: CASSQLPSGNEQFF.

The chain links TRBV5-4 to TRBJ2-1; weak D call: TRBD1 (6 bases). Deletions cut 4 bases from V and 2 bases from J, with 10 bases between. Germline lookup yields CDR1 SGHNT and CDR2 YYREEE (reference sequence). CDR3 length: 14 amino acids. The CDR3, as DNA: TGTGCCAGCAGCCCTAAGGGGGCCTACAATGAGCAGTTCTTC. It specifies CASSPKGAYNEQFF. Complete variable domain (other parts from reference TRBV5-4 and TRBJ2-1): ETGVTQSPTHLIKTRGQQVTLRCSSQSGHNTVSWYQQALGQGPQFIFQYYREEENGRGNFPPRFSGLQFPNYSSELNVNALELDDSALYLCASSPKGAYNEQFFGPGTRLTVL.

The rearrangement uses TRBV10-3 and TRBJ2-1; 11 positions match TRBD2. This CDR3 is 20 amino acids long. CDR1 and CDR2 from the germline V gene are ENHRY and SYGVKD. The J segment lost 0 bases and the V segment lost 3 bases, leaving 13 bases of the junction unmatched. DNA for the CDR3: TGTGCCATCAGTGACCCCGAGCTAGCGGGGGGATCCTCCTCCTACAATGAGCAGTTCTTC. Translated: CAISDPELAGGSSSYNEQFF.

The sample holds one count of this clone. The chain links TRBV30 to TRBJ1-3; D is uncertain. The V end lost 5 bases, the J end lost 8 bases, and 16 bases lay between the germline ends. The CDR3 has 13 residues. Germline values: CDR1 GTSNPN, CDR2 SVGIG (reference sequence). The CDR3 sequence: CAWRKTLGDTIYF. The CDR3 region has the DNA TGTGCCTGGCGTAAGACGCTGGGAGACACCATATATTTT.

This chain links TRBV11-2 with TRBJ2-2; D assignment may be TRBD1 or TRBD2 (6 bases each). V lost 5 bases and J lost 12, with 28 bases in between. This CDR3 is built from 17 residues. Germline CDR1 reads SGHAT; CDR2 reads FQNNGV. The CDR3 DNA reads TGTGCCAGCAGCCTCCCTTTCGTAGGAGGGGGAAAGTGTAAGCTGTTTTTT. Its protein product is CASSLPFVGGGKCKLFF. Filled out from reference TRBV11-2 and TRBJ2-2, the complete variable domain reads EAGVAQSPRYKIIEKRQSVAFWCNPISGHATLYWYQQILGQGPKLLIQFQNNGVVDDSQLPKDRFSAERLKGVDSTLKIQPAKLEDSAVYLCASSLPFVGGGKCKLFFGEGSRLTVL.

This sequence joins TRBV4-1 and TRBJ2-4; the match to TRBD2 covers 8 bases. J was trimmed by 3 bases and V by 2 bases; bases with no gene match: 12. The CDR3 contains 18 residues. Germline V gene sequence: CDR1 MGHRA, CDR2 YSYEKL. The chain's CDR3 is CASSQCQGAGDGKNIQYF. The CDR3 bases are TGCGCCAGCAGCCAATGTCAGGGAGCGGGAGATGGCAAAAACATTCAGTACTTC.

The V and J genes are TRBV18 and TRBJ2-7, with 12 bases matching TRBD2. The germline CDR1 and CDR2 sequences are KGHSH and LQKENI. J gave up 0 bases and V 6 bases, and 9 bases lay outside the gene matches. This CDR3 region has 17 residues. The CDR3 DNA reads as TGTGCCAGCTCGCACGGGCTGACTAGCGGGGGCTCCTACGAGCAGTACTTC. It is translated as CASSHGLTSGGSYEQYF.

The chain's CDR3 is CASSYVREANEKLFF. The CDR3 DNA is TGTGCCAGCAGTTACGTCAGGGAGGCTAATGAAAAACTGTTTTTT. The gene calls are TRBV28 and TRBJ1-4, with D perhaps matching TRBD1 (5 bases). V shed 4 bases and J shed 3 bases, with 12 bases lying between them. There are 15 residues in the CDR3. The V gene's germline CDR1 is MDHEN and CDR2 SYDVKM.

The gene calls are TRBV28 and TRBJ2-7, with 16 bases lining up with TRBD2. The CDR3 extends over 18 amino acids. Germline V CDR1 and CDR2: MDHEN, SYDVKM. J lost 6 bases, V lost 0 bases, and 8 bases had no gene match. The CDR3 reads CASSLCRGTSGRAGEQYF. The CDR3 nucleotides read TGTGCCAGCAGTTTATGCCGAGGGACTAGCGGGAGGGCGGGCGAGCAGTACTTC.

The genes are TRBV7-9 and TRBJ2-7; perhaps TRBD1 as D (5 bases). V lost 5 bases and J 3 bases, leaving 11 bases between the germline ends. Germline V lookup: CDR1 SEHNR, CDR2 FQNEAQ (reference sequence). The CDR3 length is 13 residues. The DNA of the CDR3 is TGTGCCAGCAGCCCGAGGCAGGGCTACGAGCAGTACTTC. This encodes CASSPRQGYEQYF.

CDR3 coding DNA: TGTGCCAGCAGCTTAATAGGGGAGAATGAGCAGTTCTTC. It is translated as CASSLIGENEQFF. The rearrangement joins TRBV7-2 to TRBJ2-1; D is possibly TRBD1 or TRBD2 (5 bases each). Between the trimmed V and J ends, which lost 2 bases and 7 bases, there was a span of 9 bases. CDR1 and CDR2 (germline): SGHTA, FQGNSA. The CDR3 has 13 residues.

CDR3 bases: TGTGCCAGCAGCTTAATCAGGTCGACAGCCTATGGCTACACCTTC. Amino acid sequence: CASSLIRSTAYGYTF. V usage is TRBV7-8 and J usage is TRBJ1-2; a possible D gene is TRBD1 (5 bases). V gave up 2 bases and J gave up 4 bases, with 14 bases separating them. The CDR3 length is 15 residues. The germline V gene encodes CDR1 SGHVS and CDR2 FQNEAQ.

This rearrangement joins TRBV27 to TRBJ2-7; 10 bases align to TRBD1. The CDR3 has 15 residues. Germline values: CDR1 MNHEY, CDR2 SMNVEV (reference sequence). V gave up 3 bases and J gave up 3 bases; unmatched junction bases: 5. Here the CDR3 reads CASSFYGQGDYEQYF. The CDR3 nucleotides read TGTGCCAGCAGTTTCTATGGACAGGGGGACTACGAGCAGTACTTC.

The rearrangement joins TRBV28 to TRBJ1-3; perhaps TRBD1 as D (5 bases). This CDR3 spans 18 amino acids. Trimming cost V 6 bases and J 4 bases, with 25 bases left between them. Looked up from germline, CDR1 is MDHEN and CDR2 is SYDVKM. The CDR3, as DNA: TGTGCCAGCAGCGAGGGGAGGGAGCTTGGTCAGGCCGGAAACACCATATATTTT. As protein: CASSEGRELGQAGNTIYF.

The chain links TRBV28 to TRBJ2-3; 8 bases align to TRBD1. The CDR3 spans 15 residues. Germline loops: CDR1 MDHEN, CDR2 SYDVKM. The V gene end was trimmed by 6 bases and the J gene end by 5 bases; junction bases not matched to a gene: 10. The CDR3 DNA reads TGTGCCAGCAGGATACTCGACAGGGGTAAAGATACGCAGTATTTT. This codes for CASRILDRGKDTQYF.

This chain connects TRBV4-2 to TRBJ1-1; 11 bases align to TRBD1. V was clipped by 2 bases and J by 0 bases; unmatched bases: 8. This CDR3 is 18 amino acids long. Germline V gene data show CDR1 as LGHNA and CDR2 as YNFKEQ. The CDR3 DNA follows: TGTGCCAGCAGCCAACAGCGGACAGGGGGCGAGATGAACACTGAAGCTTTCTTT. This sequence encodes CASSQQRTGGEMNTEAFF.

The chain couples TRBV11-2 to TRBJ1-2; possible D gene TRBD1, 5 bases. Germline CDR1 is SGHAT and CDR2 is FQNNGV. CDR3 length: 15 amino acids. With 5 bases removed from V and 8 bases from J, the gap between germline ends came to 21 bases. The CDR3: CASSPPNRDVIGYTF. CDR3 coding DNA: TGTGCCAGCAGCCCGCCGAATCGGGACGTCATAGGCTACACCTTC.

The V call is TRBV2, the J call TRBJ2-5; 13 bases are shared with TRBD2. The ends lost 6 bases at V and 5 bases at J; junction bases unmatched: 6. Germline V gene data show CDR1 as SNHLY and CDR2 as FYNNEI. CDR3 length equals 15 residues. The CDR3 is CASRVLAGGLETQYF. The CDR3 region has the DNA TGTGCCAGCAGAGTACTAGCGGGGGGGCTGGAGACCCAGTACTTC.